Below are 31 T cell receptor beta chains sequenced from a single sample in a study of blood T cell repertoires in COVID-19. The data were produced by immunoSEQ multiplex PCR, yet TCRdb's version contains in-frame clones alone and is incomplete. The table shows roughly 43,000 clones, with approximately 82% occurring only once. Material for sequencing was peripheral blood. All receptors come from a woman older than 75 with acute or convalescent COVID-19.

The chain uses TRBV5-6 and TRBJ1-1, with D maybe TRBD1 (5 bases). CDR1 SGHDT and CDR2 YYEEEE come from the germline V gene. Between the trimmed V and J ends, which lost 5 bases and 6 bases, there was a span of 20 bases. CDR3 length: 15 residues. In DNA, the CDR3 is TGTGCCAGCAGACGGGGGGGTGCCGGGACCCCTGAAGCTTTCTTT. This codes for CASRRGGAGTPEAFF.

About this clone: Other nucleotide sequences in the sample specify the same CDR3. The genes are TRBV11-3 and TRBJ1-4; D not certain. V was cut by 1 base and J by 3 bases, with 6 bases left in between. Germline CDR1 is SGHNT and CDR2 is YENEEA. The CDR3 has 14 residues. CDR3 DNA sequence: TGTGCCAGCAGCTTAGGGGCAGCTAATGAAAAACTGTTTTTT. Translated: CASSLGAANEKLFF.

V usage is TRBV11-3 and J usage is TRBJ1-1, with 7 bases that match TRBD1. The length of the CDR3 is 13 residues. V lost 3 bases, J lost 7 bases, and 5 bases stayed unmatched. Germline-derived CDR1 and CDR2 are SGHNT and YENEEA. In DNA, the CDR3 is TGTGCCAGCAGCTTCGGGACAGACGATGAAGCTTTCTTT. Residues: CASSFGTDDEAFF. Complete variable domain (other parts from reference TRBV11-3 and TRBJ1-1): EAGVVQSPRYKIIEKKQPVAFWCNPISGHNTLYWYLQNLGQGPELLIRYENEEAVDDSQLPKDRFSAERLKGVDSTLKIQPAELGDSAVYLCASSFGTDDEAFFGQGTRLTVV.

The CDR3 DNA sequence: TGTGCCAGTAGTATGGGACGGGGGGGCCCCGGGGAGCTGTTTTTT. This translates into CASSMGRGGPGELFF. This sequence joins TRBV19 and TRBJ2-2; 8 nucleotides align to TRBD2. V shed 3 bases, J shed 6 bases, and the junction held 6 bases outside the gene matches. The CDR3 totals 15 residues. The germline V gene encodes CDR1 LNHDA and CDR2 SQIVND (reference sequence).

The chain employs TRBV30 and TRBJ2-5, with a tentative D call TRBD1 (6 bases). Germline V CDR1 and CDR2: GTSNPN, SVGIG (reference sequence). The CDR3 contains 12 residues. V was clipped by 0 bases and J by 5 bases, with 7 bases between them. In DNA, the CDR3 is TGTGCCTGGAGTGTACAGGGCGAGACCCAGTACTTC. Translating it yields CAWSVQGETQYF.

The chain uses TRBV5-1 and TRBJ1-4, with D perhaps TRBD1 (5 bases). The ends were cut back, 0 bases at V and 7 bases at J, with 10 bases in the middle. Germline V gives CDR1 SGHRS, CDR2 YFSETQ. The CDR3 has 14 amino acids. The CDR3 region has the DNA TGCGCCAGCAGCTTGGCCGGGGGGAGTGAAAAACTGTTTTTT. Its protein is CASSLAGGSEKLFF. The variable domain in full, completed from reference TRBV5-1 and TRBJ1-4, reads KAGVTQTPRYLIKTRGQQVTLSCSPISGHRSVSWYQQTPGQGLQFLFEYFSETQRNKGNFPGRFSGRQFSNSRSEMNVSTLELGDSALYLCASSLAGGSEKLFFGSGTQLSVL.

The V gene is TRBV2, the J gene TRBJ1-1; 8 bases match TRBD1. The CDR3 has 14 amino acids. CDR1 SNHLY and CDR2 FYNNEI come from the germline V gene. V shed 6 bases, J shed 8 bases, and the junction held 11 bases outside the gene matches. The CDR3 here is CASRRQGIGWEAFF. CDR3 bases: TGTGCCAGCAGAAGACAGGGGATCGGTTGGGAAGCTTTCTTT.

The chain employs TRBV5-1 and TRBJ2-3, with D possibly being TRBD2 (5 bases). Trimming stripped 2 bases from V and 0 bases from J, with 10 bases between. The CDR3 has 15 amino acids. Germline loops: CDR1 SGHRS, CDR2 YFSETQ. The CDR3 protein is CASSLAATSTDTQYF. In DNA, the CDR3 is TGCGCCAGCAGCTTAGCGGCTACTAGCACAGATACGCAGTATTTT.

This chain uses TRBV15 with TRBJ1-3, with a weak D call TRBD1 (6 bases). CDR3 size: 15 residues. With 1 base removed from V and 2 bases from J, the gap between germline ends came to 9 bases. In germline, CDR1 is LNHNV, CDR2 YYDKDF (reference sequence). For the CDR3, the DNA is TGTGCCACCAGCAGAGTAGGGGGGGCTGGAAACACCATATATTTT. Protein sequence: CATSRVGGAGNTIYF.

The gene calls are TRBV19 and TRBJ1-2; 10 bases are shared with TRBD1. The CDR3 length is 14 residues. Looked up from germline, CDR1 is LNHDA and CDR2 is SQIVND (reference sequence). V gave up 5 bases and J gave up 6 bases; unmatched junction bases: 6. CDR3 in amino acids: CASSSRQGANGYTF. The CDR3 nucleotides are TGTGCCAGTAGTTCGAGACAGGGGGCGAATGGCTACACCTTC. Complete variable domain (other parts from reference TRBV19 and TRBJ1-2): DGGITQSPKYLFRKEGQNVTLSCEQNLNHDAMYWYRQDPGQGLRLIYYSQIVNDFQKGDIAEGYSVSREKKESFPLTVTSAQKNPTAFYLCASSSRQGANGYTFGSGTRLTVV.

The V call is TRBV5-1, the J call TRBJ1-1; unclear D gene. Germline-derived CDR1 and CDR2 are SGHRS and YFSETQ. This CDR3 contains 14 residues. Trimming took off 0 bases at V and 3 bases at J, with 9 bases between the two ends. The CDR3 nucleotides read TGCGCCAGCAGCTTGGGGCAGGCAGACACTGAAGCTTTCTTT. This gives the protein CASSLGQADTEAFF.

The chain employs TRBV18 and TRBJ2-7; weak D call: TRBD2 (7 bases). The germline gives CDR1 KGHSH, CDR2 LQKENI. The length of the CDR3 is 16 residues. Deletions cut 1 base from V and 2 bases from J, with 15 bases between. CDR3 sequence (DNA): TGTGCCAGCTCACCACAAGGGGGGGGGCTCGCCTACGAGCAGTACTTC. This encodes CASSPQGGGLAYEQYF. Full variable domain (missing parts from reference TRBV18 and TRBJ2-7): NAGVMQNPRHLVRRRGQEARLRCSPMKGHSHVYWYRQLPEEGLKFMVYLQKENIIDESGMPKERFSAEFPKEGPSILRIQQVVRGDSAAYFCASSPQGGGLAYEQYFGPGTRLTVT.

This chain connects TRBV5-1 to TRBJ2-5; the D is unclear. From germline, CDR1 is SGHRS and CDR2 YFSETQ. The CDR3 loop spans 13 amino acids. V lost 0 bases and J lost 5, with 8 bases in between. For the CDR3, the DNA is TGCGCCAGCAGCTTGGACTCGTGGGAGACCCAGTACTTC. This translates into CASSLDSWETQYF.

The chain joins TRBV19 to TRBJ1-3; D gene unclear. V lost 8 bases and J 8 bases, leaving 10 bases between the germline ends. The germline gives CDR1 LNHDA, CDR2 SQIVND (reference sequence). The CDR3 is 11 residues long. The CDR3 loop reads CASVSRDTIYF. For the CDR3, the DNA is TGTGCCAGTGTAAGCCGGGACACCATATATTTT.

The rearrangement links TRBV7-9 to TRBJ1-1; 10 bases agree with TRBD1. CDR3 length: 16 residues. CDR1 is SEHNR, CDR2 FQNEAQ, per germline (reference sequence). Germline trimming cut 4 bases from V and 4 bases from J; bases unmatched to any gene: 9. The CDR3 coding sequence is TGTGCCAGCAGCTCTCCCGGGACAGGGGTAGGCACTGAAGCTTTCTTT. The encoded protein is CASSSPGTGVGTEAFF.

In its sample, this clone was seen once. The CDR3 nucleotides read TGTGCCAGCAGTTTGGCAAGTTTCACAGATACGCAGTATTTT. It specifies CASSLASFTDTQYF. The J gene is TRBJ2-3, the V gene TRBV28; D unclear. The ends were cut back, 3 bases at V and 2 bases at J, with 9 bases in the middle. Germline-derived CDR1 and CDR2 are MDHEN and SYDVKM. The CDR3 length is 14 residues.

The chain employs TRBV3-1 (or the pseudogene TRBV3-2) and TRBJ1-6; D is unclear. This CDR3 has 14 residues. Trimming removed 7 bases at V and 7 bases at J, with 14 bases between. CDR1 is LGHDT and CDR2 is YNNKEL in the germline V gene (reference sequence). The CDR3 bases are TGTGCCAGCAAGCAGGACTCACCAAATTCACCCCTCCACTTT. Amino acids: CASKQDSPNSPLHF.

V usage is TRBV19 and J usage is TRBJ1-2; 8 nucleotides line up with TRBD1. Germline V gene sequence: CDR1 LNHDA, CDR2 SQIVND (reference sequence). CDR3 length equals 14 residues. With 4 bases clipped from V and 8 bases from J, the junction kept 9 bases outside the gene matches. The CDR3 coding sequence is TGTGCCAGTAGTAGCAGGGGGCCCCCCCCCGGCTACACCTTC. Translated: CASSSRGPPPGYTF.

The CDR3 here is CASSQDHRGGGETQYF. As DNA, the CDR3 is TGTGCCAGCAGCCAAGATCATCGGGGGGGAGGGGAGACCCAGTACTTC. The gene calls are TRBV3-1 (or the pseudogene TRBV3-2) and TRBJ2-5; 8 nucleotides match TRBD2. The V gene end was trimmed by 0 bases and the J gene end by 5 bases; junction bases not matched to a gene: 8. CDR1 is LGHDT and CDR2 is YNNKEL in the germline V gene (reference sequence). The CDR3 covers 16 residues.

This chain links TRBV2 with TRBJ2-5; D possibly corresponds to TRBD2 (6 bases). The CDR3 is 18 amino acids. In germline, CDR1 is SNHLY, CDR2 FYNNEI. Trimming took off 2 bases at V and 6 bases at J, with 25 bases between the two ends. CDR3 amino acids: CASSEILVSGGVRQTQYF. As DNA, the CDR3 is TGTGCCAGCAGTGAAATCTTGGTTAGCGGCGGGGTCAGGCAGACCCAGTACTTC.

The gene calls are TRBV6-1 and TRBJ1-1; the match to TRBD1 covers 12 bases. Germline V gene data show CDR1 as MNHNS and CDR2 as SASEGT. The junction had 8 bases not matched to a gene; V was cut back by 2 bases and J by 4 bases. The CDR3 loop spans 17 amino acids. This chain's CDR3 is CASSEPGQGAAGTEAFF. The CDR3 bases are TGTGCCAGCAGTGAACCGGGACAGGGGGCGGCGGGCACTGAAGCTTTCTTT.

The chain's CDR3 is CAWSVRGGVNTQYF. In DNA, the CDR3 is TGTGCCTGGAGTGTAAGAGGGGGCGTGAATACGCAGTATTTT. The gene calls are TRBV30 and TRBJ2-3; 7 bases are a match to TRBD1. Per germline, CDR1 GTSNPN and CDR2 SVGIG (reference sequence). This CDR3 comprises 14 residues. V dropped 0 bases and J dropped 7; count of bases not matched to a gene: 7.

This chain joins TRBV3-1 (or the pseudogene TRBV3-2) and TRBJ1-2, with D unresolved. CDR1 and CDR2 (germline): LGHDT, YNNKEL (reference sequence). Trimming took 1 base from V and 4 from J, leaving 7 bases between them. CDR3 length equals 13 residues. Here the CDR3 reads CASSQGPIYGYTF. In DNA, the CDR3 is TGTGCCAGCAGCCAAGGGCCCATCTATGGCTACACCTTC.

J is TRBJ2-1 and V is TRBV5-1; 8 positions agree with TRBD2. Germline CDR1 reads SGHRS; CDR2 reads YFSETQ. This CDR3 contains 13 residues. V shed 4 bases and J 5 bases; nucleotides not matched to a gene: 2. The CDR3 loop reads CASSPGGNNEQFF. The CDR3 nucleotides are TGCGCCAGCAGCCCGGGGGGGAACAATGAGCAGTTCTTC.

This chain uses TRBV2 with TRBJ2-3, with D possibly matching TRBD1 (7 bases). The CDR3 is 15 amino acids. Germline V CDR1 and CDR2: SNHLY, FYNNEI. V was shortened by 4 bases and J by 5 bases, with 16 bases between the two germline ends. CDR3 sequence (DNA): TGTGCCAGCAGTGGGGCCGGAGGGGGCTTAGATACGCAGTATTTT. Amino acid sequence: CASSGAGGGLDTQYF.

This clone was seen just once. This chain uses TRBV19 with TRBJ2-7; 9 bases match TRBD1. The CDR3 sequence is 14 residues long. V trimming: 5 bases; J trimming: 4 bases; junction bases outside the gene matches: 6. The germline CDR1 and CDR2 sequences are LNHDA and SQIVND (reference sequence). CDR3 protein: CASSPWDRAYEQYF. The CDR3 nucleotides read TGTGCCAGTAGTCCCTGGGACAGGGCTTACGAGCAGTACTTC.

This chain links TRBV5-4 with TRBJ2-3; 8 bases line up with TRBD2. Germline V gene data show CDR1 as SGHNT and CDR2 as YYREEE (reference sequence). V gave up 0 bases and J gave up 5 bases; unmatched junction bases: 5. The CDR3 consists of 15 residues. The CDR3 reads CASSLVGRGGDTQYF. CDR3 DNA sequence: TGTGCCAGCAGCTTGGTCGGACGGGGGGGAGATACGCAGTATTTT.

Of note for this clone: In the same sample, other DNA sequences code for this CDR3. The chain carries TRBV5-1 and TRBJ2-5, with 10 bases matching TRBD2. With 0 bases clipped from V and 2 bases from J, the junction kept 1 base outside the gene matches. The CDR3 spans 15 residues. In germline, CDR1 is SGHRS, CDR2 YFSETQ. The CDR3 reads CASSLASGGQETQYF. The CDR3 nucleotides read TGCGCCAGCAGCTTGGCTAGCGGGGGTCAAGAGACCCAGTACTTC.

The V and J genes are TRBV4-2 and TRBJ2-1, with D uncertain. With 0 bases removed from V and 9 bases from J, the gap between germline ends came to 9 bases. CDR1 LGHNA and CDR2 YNFKEQ come from the germline V gene. The CDR3 contains 13 residues. CDR3: CASSQDPKREQFF. CDR3 bases: TGTGCCAGCAGCCAAGACCCGAAGCGTGAGCAGTTCTTC.

Comment on this clone: Compared with germline, one end of the junction differs, possibly owing to a read error. This sequence joins TRBV7-9 and TRBJ1-4, with 7 nucleotides matching TRBD1. CDR1 is SEHNR, CDR2 FQNEAQ, per germline (reference sequence). This CDR3 region has 16 residues. The CDR3 loop is CNEGSGQGDPNEKLFF. CDR3 coding DNA: TGCAATGAGGGCAGTGGGCAGGGGGACCCTAATGAAAAACTGTTTTTT.

Note on this clone: The same CDR3 can be traced to other DNA sequences in this sample. This chain joins TRBV6-2 or TRBV6-3 and TRBJ1-4; D is possibly TRBD1 (5 bases). The germline V gene encodes CDR1 MNHEY and CDR2 SVGEGT. Trimming cost V 0 bases and J 3 bases, with 8 bases left between them. The CDR3 runs 15 residues. The CDR3: CASSYSRGSNEKLFF. DNA of the CDR3: TGTGCCAGCAGTTACTCTAGGGGATCTAATGAAAAACTGTTTTTT.